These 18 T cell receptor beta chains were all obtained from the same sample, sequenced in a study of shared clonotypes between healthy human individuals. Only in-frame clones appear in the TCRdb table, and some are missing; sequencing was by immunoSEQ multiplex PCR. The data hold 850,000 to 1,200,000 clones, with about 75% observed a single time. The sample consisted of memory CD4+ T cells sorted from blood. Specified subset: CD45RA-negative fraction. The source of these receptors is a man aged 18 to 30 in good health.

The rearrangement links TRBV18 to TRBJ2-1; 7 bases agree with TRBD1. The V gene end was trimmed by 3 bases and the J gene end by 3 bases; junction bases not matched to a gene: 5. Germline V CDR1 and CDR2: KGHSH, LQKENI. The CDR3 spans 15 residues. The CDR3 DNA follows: TGTGCCAGCTCACCGGGACAGCCTAACTACAATGAGCAGTTCTTC. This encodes CASSPGQPNYNEQFF.

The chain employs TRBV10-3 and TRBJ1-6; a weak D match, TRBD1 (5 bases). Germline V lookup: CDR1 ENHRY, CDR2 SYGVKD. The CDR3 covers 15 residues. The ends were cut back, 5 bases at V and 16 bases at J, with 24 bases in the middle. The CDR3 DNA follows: TGTGCCATCAGTACTTCAACAGGTCCCCTAAATAGGCTCCACTTT. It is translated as CAISTSTGPLNRLHF.

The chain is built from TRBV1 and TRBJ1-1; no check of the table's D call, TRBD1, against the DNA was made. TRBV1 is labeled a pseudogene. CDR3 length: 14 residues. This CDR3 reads CTSSGVRGCPEAFF. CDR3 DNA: TGCACCAGCAGCGGGGTCAGGGGTTGTCCTGAAGCTTTCTTT.

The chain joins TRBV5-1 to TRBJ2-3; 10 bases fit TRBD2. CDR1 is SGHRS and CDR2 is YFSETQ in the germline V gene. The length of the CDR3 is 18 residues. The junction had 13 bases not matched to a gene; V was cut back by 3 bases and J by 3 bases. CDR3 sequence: CASSWGGSGGAGTDTQYF. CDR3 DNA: TGCGCCAGCAGCTGGGGAGGCAGCGGGGGGGCCGGGACAGATACGCAGTATTTT.

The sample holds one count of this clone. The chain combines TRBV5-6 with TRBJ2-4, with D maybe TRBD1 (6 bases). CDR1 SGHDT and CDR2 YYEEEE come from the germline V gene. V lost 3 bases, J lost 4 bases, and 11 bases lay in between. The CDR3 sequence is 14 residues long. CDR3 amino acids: CASSWTAFKNIQYF. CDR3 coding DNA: TGTGCCAGCAGCTGGACAGCATTTAAAAACATTCAGTACTTC.

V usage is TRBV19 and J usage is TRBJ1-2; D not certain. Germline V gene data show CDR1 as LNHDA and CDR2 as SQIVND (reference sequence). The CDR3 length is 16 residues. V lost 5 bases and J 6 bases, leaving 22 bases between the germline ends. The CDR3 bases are TGTGCCAGTAGTTCGGGGTTGATCCTCGGAGGGAATGGCTACACCTTC. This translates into CASSSGLILGGNGYTF.

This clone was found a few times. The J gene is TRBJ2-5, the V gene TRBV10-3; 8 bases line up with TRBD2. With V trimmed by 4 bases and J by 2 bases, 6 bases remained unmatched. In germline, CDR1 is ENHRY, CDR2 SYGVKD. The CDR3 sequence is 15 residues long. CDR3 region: CAISGAGGGQETQYF. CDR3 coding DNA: TGTGCCATCAGTGGGGCGGGGGGAGGACAAGAGACCCAGTACTTC.

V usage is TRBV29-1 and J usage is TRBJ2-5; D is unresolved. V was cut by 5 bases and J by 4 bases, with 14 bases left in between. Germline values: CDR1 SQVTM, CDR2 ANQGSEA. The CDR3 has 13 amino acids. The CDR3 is CSVQPPTGETQYF. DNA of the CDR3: TGCAGCGTTCAGCCTCCTACGGGAGAGACCCAGTACTTC.

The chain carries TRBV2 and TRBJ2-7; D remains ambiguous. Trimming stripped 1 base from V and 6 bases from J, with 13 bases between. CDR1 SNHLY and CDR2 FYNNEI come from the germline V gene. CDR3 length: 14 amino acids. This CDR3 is CASSEGNPTSEQYF. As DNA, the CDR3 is TGTGCCAGCAGTGAAGGCAACCCCACAAGCGAGCAGTACTTC.

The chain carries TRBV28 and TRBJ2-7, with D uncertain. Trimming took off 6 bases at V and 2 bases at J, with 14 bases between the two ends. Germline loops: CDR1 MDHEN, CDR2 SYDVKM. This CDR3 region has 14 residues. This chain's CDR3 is CASSIRAVTYEQYF. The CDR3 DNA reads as TGTGCCAGCAGCATTAGGGCTGTCACCTACGAGCAGTACTTC.

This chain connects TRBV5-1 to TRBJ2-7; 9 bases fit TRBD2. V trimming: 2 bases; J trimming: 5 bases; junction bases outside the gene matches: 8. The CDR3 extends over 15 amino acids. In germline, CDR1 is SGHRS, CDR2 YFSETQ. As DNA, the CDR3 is TGCGCCAGCAGCTTATCGGGACTAGCAACAGACGAGCAGTACTTC. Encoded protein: CASSLSGLATDEQYF.

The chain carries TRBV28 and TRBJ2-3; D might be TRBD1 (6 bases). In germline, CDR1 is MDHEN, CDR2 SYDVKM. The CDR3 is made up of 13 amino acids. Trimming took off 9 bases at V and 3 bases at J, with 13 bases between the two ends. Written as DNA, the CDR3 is TGTGCCAGTACAGGGCTGAGTACAGATACGCAGTATTTT. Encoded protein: CASTGLSTDTQYF.

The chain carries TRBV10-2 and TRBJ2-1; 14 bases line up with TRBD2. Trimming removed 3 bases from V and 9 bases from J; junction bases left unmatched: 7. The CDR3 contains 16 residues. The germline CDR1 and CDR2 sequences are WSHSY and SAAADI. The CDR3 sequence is CASSDIGTSGSSEQFF. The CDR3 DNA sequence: TGCGCCAGCAGTGATATCGGGACTAGCGGGAGTAGTGAGCAGTTCTTC.

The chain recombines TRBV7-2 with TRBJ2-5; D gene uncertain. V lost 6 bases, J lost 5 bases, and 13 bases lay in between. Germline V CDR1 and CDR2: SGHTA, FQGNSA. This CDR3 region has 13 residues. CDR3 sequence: CASRPGDRETQYF. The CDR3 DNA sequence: TGTGCCAGCAGACCAGGTGATAGGGAGACCCAGTACTTC.

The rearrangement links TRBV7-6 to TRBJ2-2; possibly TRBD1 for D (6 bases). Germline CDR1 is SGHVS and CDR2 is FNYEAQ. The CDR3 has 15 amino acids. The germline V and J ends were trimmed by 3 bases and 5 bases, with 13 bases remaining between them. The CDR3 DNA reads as TGTGCCAGCAGCTTCCCCCAGCAGGGGACCGGGGAGCTGTTTTTT. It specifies CASSFPQQGTGELFF.

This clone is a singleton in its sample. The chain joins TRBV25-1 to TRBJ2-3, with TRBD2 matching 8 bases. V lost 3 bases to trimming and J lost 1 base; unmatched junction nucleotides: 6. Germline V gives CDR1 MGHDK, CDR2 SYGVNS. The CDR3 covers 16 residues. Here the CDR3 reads CASSDPSGRRTDTQYF. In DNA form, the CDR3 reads TGTGCCAGCAGTGATCCGAGCGGGAGACGCACAGATACGCAGTATTTT.

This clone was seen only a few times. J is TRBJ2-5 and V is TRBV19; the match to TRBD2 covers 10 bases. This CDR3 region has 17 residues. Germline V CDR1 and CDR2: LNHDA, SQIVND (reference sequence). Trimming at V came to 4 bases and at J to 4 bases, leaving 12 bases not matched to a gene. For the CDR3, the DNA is TGTGCCAGTAGTAGGGGGGCTAGCGGGAGCTTGGGAGAGACCCAGTACTTC. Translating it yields CASSRGASGSLGETQYF.

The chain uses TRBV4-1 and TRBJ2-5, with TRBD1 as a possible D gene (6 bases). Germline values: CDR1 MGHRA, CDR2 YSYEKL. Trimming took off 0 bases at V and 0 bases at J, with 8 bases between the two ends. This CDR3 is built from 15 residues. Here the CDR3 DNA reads TGCGCCAGCAGCCAAGAGGGGGCGTACCAAGAGACCCAGTACTTC. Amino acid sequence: CASSQEGAYQETQYF.